These T cell receptor beta chains were read from a single sample in a study of regulatory T cells in long-lasting Graves disease. TCRdb called the multiplex PCR reads again in MiXCR, with one record for every CDR3 protein. The sample carries around 320,000 distinct CDR3 sequences, over 15% recorded once. These records were also assigned to another study, of T cells in Graves' hyperthyroidism and ophthalmopathy.

The specimen comprised peripheral blood mononuclear cells (PBMCs), sampled at new diagnosis, from a patient treated with antithyroid drugs. These receptors all stem from a man aged 35 to 55 with Graves disease. The CDR3 runs from the conserved cysteine through the conserved F or W. The D gene is left open where the match is weak. Size tells how often a clone was seen (once, few, many) or the class of an expanded clone, and some rows leave it out.

j_call: TRBJ1-4; v_call: TRBV28; d_call: NA; clone_size: many; cdr3_aa: CASSLDIVVKKLFF; cdr3_nt: TGTGCCAGCAGTTTGGACATCGTAGTAAAAAAACTGTTTTTT
j_call: TRBJ1-1; v_call: TRBV7-2; d_call: NA; clone_size: many; cdr3_aa: CASSFTLNTEAFF; cdr3_nt: TGTGCCAGCAGCTTCACATTGAACACTGAAGCTTTCTTT
j_call: TRBJ2-5; v_call: TRBV5-1; d_call: NA; clone_size: many; cdr3_aa: CASSSPPGETQYF; cdr3_nt: TGTGCCAGCAGCTCACCGCCGGGAGAGACCCAGTACTTC
j_call: TRBJ1-1; v_call: TRBV10-3; d_call: NA; clone_size: many; cdr3_aa: CAISPGGERQNTEAFF; cdr3_nt: TGTGCCATCAGCCCTGGGGGGGAAAGGCAGAACACTGAAGCTTTCTTT
j_call: TRBJ1-5; v_call: TRBV19; d_call: TRBD1; clone_size: few; cdr3_aa: CASSPMGQGNQPQHF; cdr3_nt: TGTGCCAGTAGTCCCATGGGACAGGGTAATCAGCCCCAGCATTTT
j_call: TRBJ2-5; v_call: TRBV3-1; d_call: TRBD1; clone_size: many; cdr3_aa: CASRRTTGGGTETQYF; cdr3_nt: TGTGCCAGCAGACGCACAACAGGGGGCGGAACGGAGACCCAGTACTTC
j_call: TRBJ2-7; v_call: TRBV14; d_call: TRBD1; clone_size: NA; cdr3_aa: CASSSTGTGYEQYF; cdr3_nt: TGTGCCAGCAGCTCGACCGGGACAGGCTACGAGCAGTACTTC
j_call: TRBJ2-7; v_call: TRBV15; d_call: NA; clone_size: few; cdr3_aa: CATSRDWTAQYF; cdr3_nt: TGTGCCACCAGCAGAGATTGGACAGCGCAGTACTTC
j_call: TRBJ2-1; v_call: TRBV7-2; d_call: NA; clone_size: NA; cdr3_aa: CASSLASGRYNEQFF; cdr3_nt: TGTGCCAGCAGCTTAGCTAGCGGACGATACAATGAGCAGTTCTTC
j_call: TRBJ1-2; v_call: TRBV29-1; d_call: TRBD1; clone_size: few; cdr3_aa: CSVVRGGYTF; cdr3_nt: TGCAGCGTTGTCAGGGGGGGCTACACCTTC
j_call: TRBJ2-3; v_call: TRBV7-3; d_call: TRBD2; clone_size: many; cdr3_aa: CASSLNGGLAGVYSTDTQYF; cdr3_nt: TGTGCCAGCAGCTTAAATGGTGGTCTAGCGGGGGTCTATAGCACAGATACGCAGTATTTT
j_call: TRBJ2-1; v_call: TRBV6-5; d_call: NA; clone_size: many; cdr3_aa: CASSSRVSEQFF; cdr3_nt: TGTGCCAGCAGTTCCAGGGTCAGTGAGCAGTTCTTC
j_call: TRBJ1-2; v_call: TRBV12-3/TRBV12-4; d_call: NA; clone_size: once; cdr3_aa: CASSFDSISFYGYTF; cdr3_nt: TGTGCCAGCAGTTTTGACAGTATCAGCTTCTATGGCTACACCTTC
j_call: TRBJ1-2; v_call: TRBV27; d_call: NA; clone_size: many; cdr3_aa: CASSFRQGGGYTF; cdr3_nt: TGTGCCAGCAGTTTCCGCCAGGGTGGTGGCTACACCTTC
j_call: TRBJ1-2; v_call: TRBV28; d_call: NA; clone_size: NA; cdr3_aa: CASSPRDGRSYTF; cdr3_nt: TGTGCCAGCAGTCCCCGAGACGGAAGGAGCTACACCTTC
j_call: TRBJ1-2; v_call: TRBV28; d_call: TRBD1; clone_size: many; cdr3_aa: CASRVGQGDGYTF; cdr3_nt: TGTGCCAGCAGAGTCGGACAGGGCGATGGCTACACCTTC
j_call: TRBJ2-3; v_call: TRBV2; d_call: TRBD2; clone_size: many; cdr3_aa: CASSPTSGGSDTQYF; cdr3_nt: TGTGCCAGCAGTCCGACTAGCGGGGGGTCAGATACGCAGTATTTT
j_call: TRBJ2-2; v_call: TRBV7-2; d_call: TRBD2; clone_size: many; cdr3_aa: CASSQRGVNTGELFF; cdr3_nt: TGTGCCAGCAGCCAGCGGGGGGTGAACACCGGGGAGCTGTTTTTT
j_call: TRBJ2-5; v_call: TRBV6-5; d_call: NA; clone_size: many; cdr3_aa: CASSYLYQETQYF; cdr3_nt: TGTGCCAGCAGTTACTTGTACCAAGAGACCCAGTACTTC
j_call: TRBJ2-7; v_call: TRBV19; d_call: NA; clone_size: many; cdr3_aa: CASSTGTLPGEQYF; cdr3_nt: TGTGCCAGTAGTACCGGGACCCTCCCAGGCGAGCAGTACTTC
j_call: TRBJ2-1; v_call: TRBV13; d_call: NA; clone_size: many; cdr3_aa: CASSSRQSANEQFF; cdr3_nt: TGTGCCAGCAGCTCCCGACAGTCGGCGAATGAGCAGTTCTTC
j_call: TRBJ2-3; v_call: TRBV7-9; d_call: TRBD2; clone_size: many; cdr3_aa: CASSPGTSGGAEDTQYF; cdr3_nt: TGTGCCAGCAGCCCCGGGACTAGCGGGGGGGCCGAGGATACGCAGTATTTT
j_call: TRBJ1-1; v_call: TRBV6-1; d_call: TRBD1; clone_size: NA; cdr3_aa: CASTRRQGGTEAFF; cdr3_nt: TGTGCCAGCACTCGACGACAGGGGGGAACTGAAGCTTTCTTT
j_call: TRBJ2-7; v_call: TRBV20-1; d_call: TRBD2; clone_size: NA; cdr3_aa: CSARSTSEASYEQYF; cdr3_nt: TGCAGTGCCCGATCTACTAGCGAAGCTTCCTACGAGCAGTACTTC
j_call: TRBJ2-1; v_call: TRBV12-3/TRBV12-4; d_call: NA; clone_size: many; cdr3_aa: CASSLDRLAYNEQFF; cdr3_nt: TGTGCCAGCAGTTTGGACAGACTGGCGTACAATGAGCAGTTCTTC
j_call: TRBJ1-5; v_call: TRBV24-1; d_call: NA; clone_size: many; cdr3_aa: CATSDSQGPNQPQHF; cdr3_nt: TGTGCCACCAGTGATTCGCAGGGTCCCAATCAGCCCCAGCATTTT
j_call: TRBJ1-5; v_call: TRBV20-1; d_call: NA; clone_size: many; cdr3_aa: CSAREANQPQHF; cdr3_nt: TGCAGTGCTAGAGAGGCGAATCAGCCCCAGCATTTT
j_call: TRBJ2-5; v_call: TRBV5-5; d_call: NA; clone_size: NA; cdr3_aa: CASSSQGLEQYF; cdr3_nt: TGTGCCAGCAGTTCGCAGGGTCTGGAGCAGTACTTC
j_call: TRBJ1-5; v_call: TRBV27; d_call: NA; clone_size: few; cdr3_aa: CASSFLGDLSNQPQHF; cdr3_nt: TGTGCCAGCAGTTTTCTGGGGGACTTGAGCAATCAGCCCCAGCATTTT
j_call: TRBJ1-4; v_call: TRBV6-5; d_call: NA; clone_size: few; cdr3_aa: CASSYFGGQNEKLFF; cdr3_nt: TGTGCCAGCAGTTACTTCGGGGGGCAAAATGAAAAACTGTTTTTT
j_call: TRBJ2-3; v_call: TRBV19; d_call: TRBD1; clone_size: NA; cdr3_aa: CASVDRETDTQYF; cdr3_nt: TGTGCCAGTGTGGACAGGGAAACAGATACGCAGTATTTT
j_call: TRBJ2-1; v_call: TRBV7-3; d_call: TRBD2; clone_size: many; cdr3_aa: CASSPGGVLVF; cdr3_nt: TGTGCCAGCAGCCCCGGGGGGGTCCTGGTCTTC
j_call: TRBJ1-6; v_call: TRBV2; d_call: NA; clone_size: many; cdr3_aa: CASRVGHRNSPLHF; cdr3_nt: TGTGCCAGCAGAGTGGGACACCGGAATTCACCCCTCCACTTT
j_call: TRBJ2-1; v_call: TRBV2; d_call: TRBD2; clone_size: NA; cdr3_aa: CASSLTSGGPAYNEQFF; cdr3_nt: TGTGCCAGCAGCTTGACTAGCGGGGGTCCTGCTTACAATGAGCAGTTCTTC
j_call: TRBJ2-7; v_call: TRBV20-1; d_call: NA; clone_size: few; cdr3_aa: CSAVLPGTHEQYF; cdr3_nt: TGCAGTGCCGTATTGCCCGGGACCCACGAGCAGTACTTC
j_call: TRBJ2-7; v_call: TRBV20-1; d_call: NA; clone_size: NA; cdr3_aa: CSGSDNLDKGEQYF; cdr3_nt: TGCAGCGGATCGGATAACTTAGATAAGGGCGAGCAGTACTTC
j_call: TRBJ1-4; v_call: TRBV28; d_call: NA; clone_size: NA; cdr3_aa: CASSSGTPNEKLFF; cdr3_nt: TGTGCCAGCAGTTCGGGAACCCCGAATGAAAAACTGTTTTTT
j_call: TRBJ2-7; v_call: TRBV11-2; d_call: NA; clone_size: many; cdr3_aa: CASSRGVEQYF; cdr3_nt: TGTGCCAGCAGCCGAGGGGTCGAGCAGTACTTC
j_call: TRBJ1-2; v_call: TRBV20-1; d_call: NA; clone_size: NA; cdr3_aa: CSARVSARGGYTF; cdr3_nt: TGCAGTGCTAGGGTGTCGGCCAGAGGAGGCTACACCTTC
j_call: TRBJ2-5; v_call: TRBV20-1; d_call: NA; clone_size: few; cdr3_aa: CSAPPGQRVRETQYF; cdr3_nt: TGCAGTGCTCCACCGGGACAGCGGGTTCGAGAGACCCAGTACTTC
j_call: TRBJ2-7; v_call: TRBV7-9; d_call: TRBD1; clone_size: few; cdr3_aa: CASSSDRVPPLYEQYF; cdr3_nt: TGTGCCAGCAGCTCCGACAGGGTTCCCCCCCTCTACGAGCAGTACTTC
j_call: TRBJ1-1; v_call: TRBV3-1; d_call: NA; clone_size: NA; cdr3_aa: CASSQDEGFTEAFF; cdr3_nt: TGTGCCAGCAGCCAAGATGAGGGGTTCACTGAAGCTTTCTTT
j_call: TRBJ2-7; v_call: TRBV10-3; d_call: NA; clone_size: NA; cdr3_aa: CAISPRGSWPTYEQYF; cdr3_nt: TGTGCCATCAGCCCGAGGGGCAGCTGGCCGACCTACGAGCAGTACTTC
j_call: TRBJ2-6; v_call: TRBV5-1; d_call: TRBD1; clone_size: NA; cdr3_aa: CASSFRTGGMGANVLTF; cdr3_nt: TGCGCCAGCAGTTTTCGGACAGGGGGTATGGGGGCCAACGTCCTGACTTTC
j_call: TRBJ2-1; v_call: TRBV7-2; d_call: NA; clone_size: NA; cdr3_aa: CASSLTGLDNEQFF; cdr3_nt: TGTGCCAGCAGCTTAACTGGACTTGACAATGAGCAGTTCTTC
j_call: TRBJ1-4; v_call: TRBV5-1; d_call: NA; clone_size: NA; cdr3_aa: CASSLATGGNEKLFF; cdr3_nt: TGCGCCAGCAGCTTGGCCACGGGAGGGAATGAAAAACTGTTTTTT
j_call: TRBJ2-7; v_call: TRBV5-1; d_call: NA; clone_size: NA; cdr3_aa: CASSLSPGESYEQYF; cdr3_nt: TGCGCCAGCAGCTTGAGTCCAGGGGAAAGCTACGAGCAGTACTTC
j_call: TRBJ2-7; v_call: TRBV20-1; d_call: TRBD2; clone_size: many; cdr3_aa: CSAASGYEQYF; cdr3_nt: TGCAGTGCTGCTAGCGGGTACGAGCAGTACTTC